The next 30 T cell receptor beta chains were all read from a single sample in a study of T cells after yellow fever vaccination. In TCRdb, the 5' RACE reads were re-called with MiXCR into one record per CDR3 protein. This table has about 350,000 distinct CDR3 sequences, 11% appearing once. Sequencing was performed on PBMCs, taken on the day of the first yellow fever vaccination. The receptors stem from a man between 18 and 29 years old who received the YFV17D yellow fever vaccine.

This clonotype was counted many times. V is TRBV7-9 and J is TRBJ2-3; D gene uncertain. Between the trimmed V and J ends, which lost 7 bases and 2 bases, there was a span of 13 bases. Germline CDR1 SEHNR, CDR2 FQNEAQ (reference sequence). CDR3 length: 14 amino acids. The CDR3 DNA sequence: TGTGCCAGCACCATCGCGACCGCCACAGATACGCAGTATTTT. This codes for CASTIATATDTQYF.

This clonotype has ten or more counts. In DNA, the CDR3 is TGTGCCAGCAGCCAAGTGGGCTTCGACTCTGGAAACACCATATATTTT. This gives the protein CASSQVGFDSGNTIYF. The V gene is TRBV7-6, the J gene TRBJ1-3; D uncertain. V shed 5 bases and J shed 0 bases, with 14 bases lying between them. The germline V gene has CDR1 SGHVS and CDR2 FNYEAQ. This CDR3 is 16 amino acids long.

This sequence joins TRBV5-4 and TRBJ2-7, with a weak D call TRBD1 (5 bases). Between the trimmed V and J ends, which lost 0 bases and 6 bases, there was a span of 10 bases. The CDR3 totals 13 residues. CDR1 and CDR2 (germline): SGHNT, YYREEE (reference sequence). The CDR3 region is CASSLDRSSEQYV. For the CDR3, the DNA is TGTGCCAGCAGCTTGGACAGGTCGAGCGAGCAGTACGTC.

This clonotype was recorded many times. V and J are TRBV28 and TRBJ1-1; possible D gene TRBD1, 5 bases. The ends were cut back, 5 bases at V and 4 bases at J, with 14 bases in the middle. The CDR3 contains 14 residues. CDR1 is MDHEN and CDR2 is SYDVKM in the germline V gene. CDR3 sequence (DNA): TGTGCCAGCAGTCCCCCGGGGCCGGTCACTGAAGCTTTCTTT. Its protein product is CASSPPGPVTEAFF.

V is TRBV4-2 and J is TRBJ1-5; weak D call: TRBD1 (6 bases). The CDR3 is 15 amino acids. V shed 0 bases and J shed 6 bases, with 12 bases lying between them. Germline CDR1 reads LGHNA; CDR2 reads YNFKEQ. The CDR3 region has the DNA TGTGCCAGCAGCCAAGAAGGGGGGTCGGGTCAGCCCCAGCATTTT. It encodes CASSQEGGSGQPQHF.

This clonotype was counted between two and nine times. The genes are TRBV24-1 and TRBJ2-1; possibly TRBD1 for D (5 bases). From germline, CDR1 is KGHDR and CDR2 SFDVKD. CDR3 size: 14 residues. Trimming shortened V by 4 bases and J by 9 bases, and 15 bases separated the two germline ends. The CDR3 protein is CATSDISDRGEQFF. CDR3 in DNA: TGTGCCACCAGTGACATCTCCGATAGGGGTGAGCAGTTCTTC.

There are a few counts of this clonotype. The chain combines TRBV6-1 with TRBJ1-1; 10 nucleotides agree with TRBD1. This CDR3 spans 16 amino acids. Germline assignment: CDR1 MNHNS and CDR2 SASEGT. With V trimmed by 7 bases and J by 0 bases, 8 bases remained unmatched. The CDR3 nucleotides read TGTGCCAGCACCCTCGGGACAGGGGATATGAACACTGAAGCTTTCTTT. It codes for CASTLGTGDMNTEAFF.

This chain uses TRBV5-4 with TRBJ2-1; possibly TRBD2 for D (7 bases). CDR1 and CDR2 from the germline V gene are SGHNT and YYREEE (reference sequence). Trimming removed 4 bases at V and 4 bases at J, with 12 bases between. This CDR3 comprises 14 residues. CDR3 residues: CASSEEGGYNEQFF. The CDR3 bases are TGTGCCAGCAGCGAGGAGGGGGGGTACAATGAGCAGTTCTTC.

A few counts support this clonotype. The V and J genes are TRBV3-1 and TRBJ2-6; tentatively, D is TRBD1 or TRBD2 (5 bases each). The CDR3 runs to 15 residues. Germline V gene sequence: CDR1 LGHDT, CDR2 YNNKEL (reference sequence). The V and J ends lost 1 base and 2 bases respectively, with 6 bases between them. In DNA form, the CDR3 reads TGTGCCAGCAGCCAAGGGGGGACTGGGGCCAACGTCCTGACTTTC. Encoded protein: CASSQGGTGANVLTF.

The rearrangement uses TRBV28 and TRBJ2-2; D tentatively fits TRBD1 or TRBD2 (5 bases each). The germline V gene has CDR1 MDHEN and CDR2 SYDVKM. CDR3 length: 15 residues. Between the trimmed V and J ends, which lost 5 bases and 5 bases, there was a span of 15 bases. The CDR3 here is CASSPPRGRTGELFF. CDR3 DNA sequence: TGTGCCAGCAGTCCCCCACGGGGCCGTACCGGGGAGCTGTTTTTT. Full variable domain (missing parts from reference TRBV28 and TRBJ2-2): DVKVTQSSRYLVKRTGEKVFLECVQDMDHENMFWYRQDPGLGLRLIYFSYDVKMKEKGDIPEGYSVSREKKERFSLILESASTNQTSMYLCASSPPRGRTGELFFGEGSRLTVL.

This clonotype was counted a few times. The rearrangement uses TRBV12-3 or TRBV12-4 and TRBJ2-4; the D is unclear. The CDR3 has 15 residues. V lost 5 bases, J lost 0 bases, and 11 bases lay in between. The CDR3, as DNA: TGTGCCAGCAGTCAAGACCCCCTAGCCAAAAACATTCAGTACTTC. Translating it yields CASSQDPLAKNIQYF.

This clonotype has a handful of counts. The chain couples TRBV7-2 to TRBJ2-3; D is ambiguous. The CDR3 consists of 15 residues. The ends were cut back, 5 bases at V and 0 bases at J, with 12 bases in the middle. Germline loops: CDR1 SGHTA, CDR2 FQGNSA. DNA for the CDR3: TGTGCCAGCAGCCCTCGGACGCTTAGCACAGATACGCAGTATTTT. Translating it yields CASSPRTLSTDTQYF.

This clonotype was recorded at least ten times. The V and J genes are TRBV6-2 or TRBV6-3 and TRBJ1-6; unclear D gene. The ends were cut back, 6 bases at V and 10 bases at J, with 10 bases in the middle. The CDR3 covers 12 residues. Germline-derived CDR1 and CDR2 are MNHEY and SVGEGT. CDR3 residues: CASSLERSPLHF. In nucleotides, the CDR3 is TGTGCCAGCAGCTTAGAGCGGTCACCCCTCCACTTT.

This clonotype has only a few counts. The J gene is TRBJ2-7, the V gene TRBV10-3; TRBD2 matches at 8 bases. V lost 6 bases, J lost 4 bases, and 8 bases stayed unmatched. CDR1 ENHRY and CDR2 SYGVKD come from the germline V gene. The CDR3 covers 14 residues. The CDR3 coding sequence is TGTGCCATCAGCCCGGGACTAGGGACGTACGAGCAGTACGTC. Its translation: CAISPGLGTYEQYV.

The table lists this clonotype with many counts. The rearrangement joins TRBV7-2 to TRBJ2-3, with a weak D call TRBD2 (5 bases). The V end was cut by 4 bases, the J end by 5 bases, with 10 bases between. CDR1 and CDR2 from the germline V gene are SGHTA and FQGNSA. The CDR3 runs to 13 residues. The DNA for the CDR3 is TGTGCCAGCAGCTCAGCCCGGGGAGATACGCAGTATTTT. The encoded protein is CASSSARGDTQYF.

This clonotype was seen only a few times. CDR3 residues: CASTPYSGGTETQYF. The CDR3 DNA reads as TGTGCCAGCACCCCATATAGCGGGGGGACAGAGACCCAGTACTTC. This sequence joins TRBV12-3 or TRBV12-4 and TRBJ2-5; 10 positions agree with TRBD2. J was trimmed by 4 bases and V by 7 bases; bases with no gene match: 9. The CDR3 consists of 15 residues.

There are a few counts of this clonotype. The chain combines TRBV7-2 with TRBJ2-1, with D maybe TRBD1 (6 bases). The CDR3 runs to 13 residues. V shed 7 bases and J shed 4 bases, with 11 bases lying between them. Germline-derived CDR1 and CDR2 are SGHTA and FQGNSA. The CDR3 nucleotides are TGTGCCAGCATGACGGGACAATACAATGAGCAGTTCTTC. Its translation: CASMTGQYNEQFF.

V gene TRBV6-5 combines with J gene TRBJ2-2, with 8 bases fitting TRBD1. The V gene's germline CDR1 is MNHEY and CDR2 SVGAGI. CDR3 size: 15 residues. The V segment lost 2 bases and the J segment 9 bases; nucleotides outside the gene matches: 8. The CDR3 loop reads CASSYPGQEDRELFF. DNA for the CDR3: TGTGCCAGCAGTTACCCGGGACAGGAGGACAGGGAGCTGTTTTTT.

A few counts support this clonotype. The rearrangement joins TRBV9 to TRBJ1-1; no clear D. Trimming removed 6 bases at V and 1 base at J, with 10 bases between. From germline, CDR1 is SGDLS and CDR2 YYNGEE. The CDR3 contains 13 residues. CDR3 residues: CASNPQENTEAFF. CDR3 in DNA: TGTGCCAGCAACCCTCAAGAGAACACTGAAGCTTTCTTT.

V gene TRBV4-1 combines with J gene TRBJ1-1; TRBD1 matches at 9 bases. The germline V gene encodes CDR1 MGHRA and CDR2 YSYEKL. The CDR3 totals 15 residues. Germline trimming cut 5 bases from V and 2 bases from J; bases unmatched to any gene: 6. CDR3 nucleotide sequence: TGCGCCAGCAGCAAGGGACAGGGCCCCAACACTGAAGCTTTCTTT. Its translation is CASSKGQGPNTEAFF.

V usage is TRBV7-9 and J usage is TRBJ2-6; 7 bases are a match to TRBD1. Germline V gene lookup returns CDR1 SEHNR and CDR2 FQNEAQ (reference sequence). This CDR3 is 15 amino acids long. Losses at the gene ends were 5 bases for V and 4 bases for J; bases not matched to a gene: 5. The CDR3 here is CASSQGGLGANVLTF. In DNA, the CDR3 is TGTGCCAGCAGCCAAGGGGGCCTCGGGGCCAACGTCCTGACTTTC.

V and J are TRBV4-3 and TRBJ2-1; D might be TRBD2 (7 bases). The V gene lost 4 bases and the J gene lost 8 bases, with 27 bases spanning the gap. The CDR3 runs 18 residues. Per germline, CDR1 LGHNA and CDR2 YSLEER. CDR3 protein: CASSPYGGGDTIIDEQFF. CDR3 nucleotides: TGCGCCAGCAGCCCATACGGAGGGGGGGATACCATCATCGATGAGCAGTTCTTC.

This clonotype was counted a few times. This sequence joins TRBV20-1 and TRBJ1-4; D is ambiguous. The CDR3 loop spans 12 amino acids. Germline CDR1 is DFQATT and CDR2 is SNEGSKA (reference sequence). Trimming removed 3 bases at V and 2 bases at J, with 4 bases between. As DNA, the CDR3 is TGCAGTGCTAGCAGGACTAATGAAAAACTGTTTTTT. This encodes CSASRTNEKLFF.

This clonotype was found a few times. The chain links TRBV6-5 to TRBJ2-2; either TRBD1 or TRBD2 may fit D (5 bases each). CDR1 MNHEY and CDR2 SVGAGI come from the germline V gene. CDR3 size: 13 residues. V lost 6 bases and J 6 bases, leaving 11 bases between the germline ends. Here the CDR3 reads CASRRGEAGELFF. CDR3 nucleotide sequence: TGTGCCAGCAGGAGGGGCGAAGCCGGGGAGCTGTTTTTT.

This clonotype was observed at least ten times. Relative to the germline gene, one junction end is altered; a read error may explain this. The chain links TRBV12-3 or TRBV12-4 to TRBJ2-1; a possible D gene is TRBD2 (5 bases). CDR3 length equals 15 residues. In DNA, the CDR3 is TGCGCCAGCAGCTTTGGTGGAGGCGCCTACAATGAGCAGTTCTTC. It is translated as CASSFGGGAYNEQFF.

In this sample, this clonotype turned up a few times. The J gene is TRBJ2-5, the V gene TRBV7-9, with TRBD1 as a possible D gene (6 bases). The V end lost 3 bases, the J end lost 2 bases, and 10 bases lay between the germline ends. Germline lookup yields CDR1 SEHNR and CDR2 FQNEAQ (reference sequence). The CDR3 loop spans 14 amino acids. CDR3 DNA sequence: TGTGCCAGCAGCTTCGGGACACGACAAGAGACCCAGTACTTC. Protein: CASSFGTRQETQYF.

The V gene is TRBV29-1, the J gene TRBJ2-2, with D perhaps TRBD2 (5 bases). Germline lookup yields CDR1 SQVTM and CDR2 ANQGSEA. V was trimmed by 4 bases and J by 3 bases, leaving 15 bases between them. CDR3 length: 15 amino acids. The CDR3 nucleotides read TGCAGCGTTGGTCTGGCAGCGGCGGACACCGGGGAGCTGTTTTTT. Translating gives CSVGLAAADTGELFF.

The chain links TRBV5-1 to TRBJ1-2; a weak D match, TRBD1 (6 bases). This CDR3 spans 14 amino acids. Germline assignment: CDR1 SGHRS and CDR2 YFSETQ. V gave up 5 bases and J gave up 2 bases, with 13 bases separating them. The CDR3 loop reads CASRAGVPNYGYTF. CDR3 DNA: TGCGCCAGCAGGGCAGGGGTGCCCAACTATGGCTACACCTTC.

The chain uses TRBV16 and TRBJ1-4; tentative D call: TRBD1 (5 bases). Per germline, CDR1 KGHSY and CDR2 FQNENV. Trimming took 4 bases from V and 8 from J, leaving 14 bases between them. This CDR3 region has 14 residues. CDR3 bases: TGTGCCAGCAGCCCTGGAAGGGGAAGCGAAAAACTGTTTTTT. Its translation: CASSPGRGSEKLFF.

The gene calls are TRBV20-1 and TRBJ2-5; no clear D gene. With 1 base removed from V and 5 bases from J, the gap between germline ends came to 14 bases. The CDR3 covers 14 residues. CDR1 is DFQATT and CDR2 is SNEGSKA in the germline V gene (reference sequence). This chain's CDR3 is CSARGHGFVETQYF. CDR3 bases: TGCAGTGCTAGAGGACACGGATTTGTGGAGACCCAGTACTTC.